A single sample gave rise to the 18 T cell receptor beta chains below, sequenced in a study of cytomegalovirus exposure and HLA in healthy donors. In the PCR, 60 Vbeta and 13 Jbeta primers were used. Measured with immunoSEQ multiplex PCR; TCRdb has only the in-frame clones, and not every one. This sample's table reports more than 75,000 clones. The material sequenced was PBMCs. The source of these receptors is a man over 45 in good health and CMV-seropositive.

This chain joins TRBV19 and TRBJ2-7, with 7 bases aligning to TRBD2. Germline CDR1 and CDR2: LNHDA and SQIVND (reference sequence). V lost 1 base and J lost 3; bases outside the gene matches: 3. The CDR3 is 14 amino acids. CDR3 nucleotides: TGTGCCAGTAGTATAGCAAGGGAGGGCTACGAGCAGTACTTC. Translation gives CASSIAREGYEQYF. Supplemented by reference TRBV19 and TRBJ2-7, the full variable domain reads DGGITQSPKYLFRKEGQNVTLSCEQNLNHDAMYWYRQDPGQGLRLIYYSQIVNDFQKGDIAEGYSVSREKKESFPLTVTSAQKNPTAFYLCASSIAREGYEQYFGPGTRLTVT.

For the CDR3, the DNA is TGTGCCAGCAGCGTAGGGGGAGGGTCAGACACTGAAGCTTTCTTT. This gives the protein CASSVGGGSDTEAFF. The chain links TRBV9 to TRBJ1-1, with unresolved D. Germline-derived CDR1 and CDR2 are SGDLS and YYNGEE. The CDR3 totals 15 residues. With 0 bases removed from V and 3 bases from J, the gap between germline ends came to 12 bases.

This CDR3 is CASSGVGTGGPGYNEQFF. CDR3 coding DNA: TGTGCCAGCAGCGGGGTAGGAACGGGAGGACCGGGCTACAATGAGCAGTTCTTC. The V gene is TRBV7-9, the J gene TRBJ2-1; 7 nucleotides match TRBD2. The CDR3 is 18 amino acids. V gave up 5 bases and J gave up 3 bases; unmatched junction bases: 16. Germline loops: CDR1 SEHNR, CDR2 FQNEAQ (reference sequence). The complete variable domain, with remaining parts taken from reference TRBV7-9 and TRBJ2-1, reads DTGVSQNPRHKITKRGQNVTFRCDPISEHNRLYWYRQTLGQGPEFLTYFQNEAQLEKSRLLSDRFSAERPKGSFSTLEIQRTEQGDSAMYLCASSGVGTGGPGYNEQFFGPGTRLTVL.

V usage is TRBV5-6 and J usage is TRBJ2-3; D is unclear. V shed 4 bases and J shed 4 bases, with 10 bases lying between them. CDR3 length equals 13 residues. CDR1 is SGHDT and CDR2 is YYEEEE in the germline V gene. CDR3 region: CASSLRMADTQYF. Here the CDR3 DNA reads TGTGCCAGCAGCCTCAGGATGGCAGATACGCAGTATTTT.

This sequence joins TRBV5-1 and TRBJ2-4; 11 nucleotides match TRBD1. V lost 1 base, J lost 7 bases, and 10 bases stayed unmatched. Germline CDR1 is SGHRS and CDR2 is YFSETQ. CDR3 length: 17 amino acids. CDR3 nucleotides: TGCGCCAGCAGCTTGTCCGGGACAGGGGGACCAGGGAACATTCAGTACTTC. As protein: CASSLSGTGGPGNIQYF.

The CDR3 nucleotides read TGTGCCAGCAGCGCGCAGCGGGAGGGCACCGATTCCTACAATGAGCAGTTCTTC. Protein product: CASSAQREGTDSYNEQFF. The V gene is TRBV7-9, the J gene TRBJ2-1; 10 bases fit TRBD2. CDR1 and CDR2 (germline): SEHNR, FQNEAQ (reference sequence). This CDR3 is 18 amino acids long. V was clipped by 5 bases and J by 1 base; unmatched bases: 11.

The rearrangement links TRBV4-2 to TRBJ1-1, with 12 bases identical to TRBD1. The CDR3 consists of 16 residues. The V gene end was trimmed by 3 bases and the J gene end by 1 base; junction bases not matched to a gene: 3. The V gene's germline CDR1 is LGHNA and CDR2 YNFKEQ. CDR3 sequence: CASSQGTGGGNTEAFF. The DNA of the CDR3 is TGTGCCAGCAGCCAGGGGACAGGGGGCGGGAACACTGAAGCTTTCTTT.

This rearrangement joins TRBV5-4 to TRBJ1-2; TRBD1 matches at 10 bases. V lost 0 bases, J lost 5 bases, and 4 bases stayed unmatched. The germline CDR1 and CDR2 sequences are SGHNT and YYREEE (reference sequence). This CDR3 has 15 amino acids. The CDR3 loop reads CASSLAGDRGYGYTF. The CDR3 bases are TGTGCCAGCAGCTTGGCCGGGGACAGGGGATATGGCTACACCTTC.

The chain joins TRBV5-5 to TRBJ2-2; D unresolved. Germline V lookup: CDR1 SGHKS, CDR2 YYEKEE (reference sequence). CDR3 size: 17 residues. V was cut by 4 bases and J by 3 bases, with 19 bases left in between. The CDR3 DNA is TGTGCCAGCAGCACGCTGACTCGCCTAAGACACACCGGGGAGCTGTTTTTT. Protein: CASSTLTRLRHTGELFF.

The chain has TRBV4-2 and TRBJ1-2, with TRBD1 as a possible D gene (5 bases). The V end was cut by 0 bases, the J end by 2 bases, with 7 bases between. This CDR3 is built from 14 residues. The V gene's germline CDR1 is LGHNA and CDR2 YNFKEQ. This CDR3 is CASSQEEGNYGYTF. The CDR3 DNA reads TGTGCCAGCAGCCAAGAGGAGGGGAACTATGGCTACACCTTC.

The chain employs TRBV5-5 and TRBJ1-2; TRBD1 matches 9 bases. This CDR3 is 14 amino acids long. Germline V gene sequence: CDR1 SGHKS, CDR2 YYEKEE (reference sequence). J gave up 6 bases and V 2 bases, and 5 bases lay outside the gene matches. CDR3: CASSFIGTGNGYTF. The CDR3, as DNA: TGTGCCAGCAGCTTTATCGGGACAGGGAATGGCTACACCTTC.

The chain joins TRBV7-9 to TRBJ2-1, with 11 bases that match TRBD2. V trimming: 8 bases; J trimming: 8 bases; junction bases outside the gene matches: 5. Germline CDR1 and CDR2: SEHNR and FQNEAQ (reference sequence). This CDR3 has 13 residues. The CDR3 here is CASRLAGYDEQFF. CDR3 DNA sequence: TGTGCCAGCCGACTAGCGGGATACGATGAGCAGTTCTTC.

The CDR3 reads CASSPWDYPSTDTQYF. The CDR3 nucleotides read TGTGCCAGCAGCCCGTGGGACTACCCTAGCACAGATACGCAGTATTTT. The rearrangement uses TRBV11-3 and TRBJ2-3; 7 bases are a match to TRBD2. With 5 bases clipped from V and 0 bases from J, the junction kept 8 bases outside the gene matches. Germline assignment: CDR1 SGHNT and CDR2 YENEEA. The CDR3 has 16 amino acids.

The chain couples TRBV7-9 to TRBJ2-2; TRBD2 aligns across 11 bases. The CDR3 extends over 19 amino acids. J lost 0 bases, V lost 5 bases, and 11 bases had no gene match. CDR1 is SEHNR and CDR2 is FQNEAQ in the germline V gene (reference sequence). The CDR3 protein is CASSKKTSGNPSNTGELFF. In DNA, the CDR3 is TGTGCCAGCAGCAAAAAGACTAGCGGGAATCCCTCGAACACCGGGGAGCTGTTTTTT.

This chain links TRBV19 with TRBJ2-7; D gene uncertain. There are 13 residues in the CDR3. V gave up 5 bases and J gave up 2 bases, with 10 bases separating them. Germline assignment: CDR1 LNHDA and CDR2 SQIVND (reference sequence). CDR3 sequence reads: CASSVGLAYEQYF. As DNA, the CDR3 is TGTGCCAGTAGTGTGGGTCTAGCCTACGAGCAGTACTTC.

The gene calls are TRBV5-6 and TRBJ1-2; D perhaps matches TRBD1 (5 bases). Per germline, CDR1 SGHDT and CDR2 YYEEEE. Trimming shortened V by 0 bases and J by 4 bases, and 7 bases separated the two germline ends. The CDR3 has 13 residues. The CDR3 DNA is TGTGCCAGCAGCTTGGAGGGGCGCTATGGCTACACCTTC. It is translated as CASSLEGRYGYTF.

The chain joins TRBV4-1 to TRBJ1-4; 9 bases fit TRBD1. Looked up from germline, CDR1 is MGHRA and CDR2 is YSYEKL. V was clipped by 4 bases and J by 5 bases; unmatched bases: 5. The CDR3 covers 15 residues. Here the CDR3 reads CASSRPGTGNEKLFF. CDR3 nucleotides: TGCGCCAGCAGCCGCCCCGGGACAGGGAATGAAAAACTGTTTTTT.

The rearrangement uses TRBV10-1 and TRBJ2-3, with D possibly TRBD2 on 5 matching bases. This CDR3 contains 17 residues. The germline V gene has CDR1 WNHNN and CDR2 SYGVQD (reference sequence). V was trimmed by 3 bases and J by 5 bases, leaving 21 bases between them. The CDR3 spells CASSETAAGPQVDTQYF. Written as DNA, the CDR3 is TGCGCCAGCAGTGAAACAGCGGCAGGCCCCCAGGTAGATACGCAGTATTTT.